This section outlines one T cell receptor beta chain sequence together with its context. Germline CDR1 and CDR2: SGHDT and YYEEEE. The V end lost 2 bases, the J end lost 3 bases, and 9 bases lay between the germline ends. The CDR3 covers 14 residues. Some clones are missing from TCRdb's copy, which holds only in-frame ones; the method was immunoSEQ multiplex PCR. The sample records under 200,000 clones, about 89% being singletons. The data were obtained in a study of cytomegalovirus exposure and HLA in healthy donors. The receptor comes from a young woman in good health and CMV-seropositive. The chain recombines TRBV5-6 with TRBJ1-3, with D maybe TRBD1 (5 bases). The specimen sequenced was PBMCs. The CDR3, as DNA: TGTGCCAGCAGCTTTCGCGGGGGTGGAAACACCATATATTTT. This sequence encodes CASSFRGGGNTIYF.